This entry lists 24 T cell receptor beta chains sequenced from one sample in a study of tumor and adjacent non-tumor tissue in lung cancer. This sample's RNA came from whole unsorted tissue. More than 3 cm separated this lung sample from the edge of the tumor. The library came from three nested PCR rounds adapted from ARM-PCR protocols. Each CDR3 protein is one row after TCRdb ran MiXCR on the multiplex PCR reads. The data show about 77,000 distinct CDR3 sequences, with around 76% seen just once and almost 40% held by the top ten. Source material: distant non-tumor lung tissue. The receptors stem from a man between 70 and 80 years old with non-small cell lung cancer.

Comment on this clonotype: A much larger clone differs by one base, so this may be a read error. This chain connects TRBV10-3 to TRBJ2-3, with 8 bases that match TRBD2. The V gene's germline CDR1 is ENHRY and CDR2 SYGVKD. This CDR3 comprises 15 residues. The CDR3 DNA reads TGTGCCATCAGTGAGATGAGCGGGAGAGGGGATACGCATTATTTT. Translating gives CAISEMSGRGDTHYF.

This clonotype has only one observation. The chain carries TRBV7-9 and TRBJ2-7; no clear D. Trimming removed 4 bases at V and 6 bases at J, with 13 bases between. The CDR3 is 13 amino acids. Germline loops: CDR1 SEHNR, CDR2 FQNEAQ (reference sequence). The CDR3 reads CASSSNMVGEQYF. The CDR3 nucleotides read TGTGCCAGCAGCTCCAACATGGTCGGCGAGCAGTACTTC.

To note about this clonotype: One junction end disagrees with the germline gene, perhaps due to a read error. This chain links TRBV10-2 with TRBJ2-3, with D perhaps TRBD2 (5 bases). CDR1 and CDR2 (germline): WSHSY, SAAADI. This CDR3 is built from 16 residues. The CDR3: CASSEAAGLGADKQYF. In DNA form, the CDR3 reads TGCGCCAGCAGTGAGGCGGCGGGTTTGGGCGCAGATAAGCAGTACTTT.

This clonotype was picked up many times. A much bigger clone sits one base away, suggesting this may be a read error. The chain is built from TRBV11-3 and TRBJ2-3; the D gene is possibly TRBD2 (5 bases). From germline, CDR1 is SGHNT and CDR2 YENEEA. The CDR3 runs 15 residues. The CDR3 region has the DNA TGTGTCAGCACACGTCGGGAAGTAAGCACAGATAAGCAGTATTTT. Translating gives CVSTRREVSTDKQYF.

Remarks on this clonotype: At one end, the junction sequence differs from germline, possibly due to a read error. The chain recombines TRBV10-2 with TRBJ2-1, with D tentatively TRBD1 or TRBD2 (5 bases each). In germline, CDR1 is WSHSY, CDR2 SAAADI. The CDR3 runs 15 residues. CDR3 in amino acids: CTSRPPGPSSHEQFF. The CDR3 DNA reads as TGCACCAGCAGGCCCCCGGGACCCTCTTCTCATGAGCAGTTCTTT.

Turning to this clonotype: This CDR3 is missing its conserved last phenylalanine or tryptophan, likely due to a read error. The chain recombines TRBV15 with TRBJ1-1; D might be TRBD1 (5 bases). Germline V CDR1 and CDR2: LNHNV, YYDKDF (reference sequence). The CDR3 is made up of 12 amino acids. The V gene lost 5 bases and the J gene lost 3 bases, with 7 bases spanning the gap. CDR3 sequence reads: CATSPGYTEAFI. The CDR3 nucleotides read TGTGCCACCAGCCCAGGGTACACTGAAGCTTTCATT.

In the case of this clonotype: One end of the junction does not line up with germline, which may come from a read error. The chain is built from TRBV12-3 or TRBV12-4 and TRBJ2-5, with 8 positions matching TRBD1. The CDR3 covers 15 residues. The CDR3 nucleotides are TGTGCTAGCAGTACCGGACAGGGCCTACCAAGAGACCAGTACTTC. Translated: CASSTGQGLPRDQYF.

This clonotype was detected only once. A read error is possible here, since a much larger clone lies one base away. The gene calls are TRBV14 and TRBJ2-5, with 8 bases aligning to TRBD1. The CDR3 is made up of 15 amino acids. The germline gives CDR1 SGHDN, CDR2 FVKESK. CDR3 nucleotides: TGTGCCACCAGCCAAATGACAGGGGTTAAAGAGACCCAGTACTTC. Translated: CATSQMTGVKETQYF.

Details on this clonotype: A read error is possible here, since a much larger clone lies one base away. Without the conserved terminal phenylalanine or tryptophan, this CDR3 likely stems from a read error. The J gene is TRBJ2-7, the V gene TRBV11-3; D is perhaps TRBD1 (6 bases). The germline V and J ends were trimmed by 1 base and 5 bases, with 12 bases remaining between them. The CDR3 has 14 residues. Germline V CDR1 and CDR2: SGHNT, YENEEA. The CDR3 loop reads CASSLGYGDNEQYL. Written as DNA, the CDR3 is TGTGCCAGCAGCTTAGGCTACGGGGACAACGAGCAGTACCTC.

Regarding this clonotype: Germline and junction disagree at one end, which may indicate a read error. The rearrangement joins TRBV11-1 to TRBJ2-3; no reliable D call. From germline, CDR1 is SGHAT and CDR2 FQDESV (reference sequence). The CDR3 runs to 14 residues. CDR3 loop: CASSPLSRTDTQDF. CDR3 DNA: TGTGCCAGCAGCCCCCTTTCTAGAACAGATACGCAGGATTTT.

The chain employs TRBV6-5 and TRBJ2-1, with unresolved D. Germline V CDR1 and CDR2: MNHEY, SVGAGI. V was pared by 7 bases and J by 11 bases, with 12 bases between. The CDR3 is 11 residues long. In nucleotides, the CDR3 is TGTGCCAGCAATACCTGGGATAAGCAGTTCTTC. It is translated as CASNTWDKQFF.

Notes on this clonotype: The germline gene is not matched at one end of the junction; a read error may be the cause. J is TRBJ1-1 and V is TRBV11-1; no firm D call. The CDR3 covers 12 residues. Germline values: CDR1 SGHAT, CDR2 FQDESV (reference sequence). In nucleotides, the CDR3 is TGTGCTAGCAGCTCGGTCGGCCCGGAAGCTTTATTT. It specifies CASSSVGPEALF.

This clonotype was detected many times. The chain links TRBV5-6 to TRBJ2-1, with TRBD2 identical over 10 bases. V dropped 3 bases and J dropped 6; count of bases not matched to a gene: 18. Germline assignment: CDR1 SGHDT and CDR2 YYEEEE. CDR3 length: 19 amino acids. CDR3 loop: CASSSEYQGLADNFNEQFF. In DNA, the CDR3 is TGTGCCAGCAGCTCCGAATACCAAGGACTAGCGGATAACTTCAATGAGCAGTTCTTC.

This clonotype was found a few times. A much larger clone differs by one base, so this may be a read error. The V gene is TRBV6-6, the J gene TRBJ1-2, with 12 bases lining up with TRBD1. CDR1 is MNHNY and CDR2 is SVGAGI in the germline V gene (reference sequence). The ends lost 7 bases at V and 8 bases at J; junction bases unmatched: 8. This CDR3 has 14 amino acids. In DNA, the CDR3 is TGTGCCAGCACTACTCCCGGGACAGGGGGCGGCTACACCTTC. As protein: CASTTPGTGGGYTF.

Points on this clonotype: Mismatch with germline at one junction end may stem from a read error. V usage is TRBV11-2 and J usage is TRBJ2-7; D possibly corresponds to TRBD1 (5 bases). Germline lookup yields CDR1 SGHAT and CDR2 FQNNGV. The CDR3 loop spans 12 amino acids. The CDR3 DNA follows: TGTACCAGCAGCCAGGGTAGGACAGAGCAGTACTTC. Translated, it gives CTSSQGRTEQYF. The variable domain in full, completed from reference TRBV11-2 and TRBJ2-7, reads EAGVAQSPRYKIIEKRQSVAFWCNPISGHATLYWYQQILGQGPKLLIQFQNNGVVDDSQLPKDRFSAERLKGVDSTLKIQPAKLEDSAVYLCTSSQGRTEQYFGPGTRLTVT.

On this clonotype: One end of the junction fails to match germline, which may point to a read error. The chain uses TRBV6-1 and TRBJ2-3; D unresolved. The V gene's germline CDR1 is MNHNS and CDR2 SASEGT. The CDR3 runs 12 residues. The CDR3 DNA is TGTGTCAGCAGTGATTCCAGTTTTATGCAGTATTTT. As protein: CVSSDSSFMQYF.

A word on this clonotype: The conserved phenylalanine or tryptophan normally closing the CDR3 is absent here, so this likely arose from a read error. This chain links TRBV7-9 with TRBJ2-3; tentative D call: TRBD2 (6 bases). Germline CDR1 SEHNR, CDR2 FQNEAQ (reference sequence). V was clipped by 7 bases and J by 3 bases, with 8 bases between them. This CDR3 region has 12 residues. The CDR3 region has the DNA TGTGCCAGCACCCGGGGGACAGATACGCAGTATTCT. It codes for CASTRGTDTQYS.

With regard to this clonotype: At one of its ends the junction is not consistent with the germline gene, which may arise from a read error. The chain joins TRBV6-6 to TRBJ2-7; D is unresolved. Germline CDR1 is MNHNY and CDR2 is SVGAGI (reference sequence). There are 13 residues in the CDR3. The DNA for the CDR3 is TGTGTCAGCAACCCCGGGTGGGCTGGCGAGCAGTACTTC. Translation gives CVSNPGWAGEQYF.

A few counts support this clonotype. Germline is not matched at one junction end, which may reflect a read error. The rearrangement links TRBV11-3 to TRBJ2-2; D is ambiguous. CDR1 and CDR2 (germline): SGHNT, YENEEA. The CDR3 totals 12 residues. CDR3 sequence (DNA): TGTGCAAGCAGCTTAAGCACCGGGGAGCTGTTTTTT. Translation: CASSLSTGELFF. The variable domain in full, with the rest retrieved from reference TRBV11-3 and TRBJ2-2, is EAGVVQSPRYKIIEKKQPVAFWCNPISGHNTLYWYLQNLGQGPELLIRYENEEAVDDSQLPKDRFSAERLKGVDSTLKIQPAELGDSAVYLCASSLSTGELFFGEGSRLTVL.

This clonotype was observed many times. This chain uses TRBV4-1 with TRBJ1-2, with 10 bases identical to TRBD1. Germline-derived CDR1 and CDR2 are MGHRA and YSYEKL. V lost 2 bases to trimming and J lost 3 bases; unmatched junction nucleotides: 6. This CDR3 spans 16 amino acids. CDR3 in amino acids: CASSQMGTGEHYGYTF. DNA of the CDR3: TGCGCCAGCAGCCAAATGGGGACAGGGGAGCACTATGGCTACACCTTC.

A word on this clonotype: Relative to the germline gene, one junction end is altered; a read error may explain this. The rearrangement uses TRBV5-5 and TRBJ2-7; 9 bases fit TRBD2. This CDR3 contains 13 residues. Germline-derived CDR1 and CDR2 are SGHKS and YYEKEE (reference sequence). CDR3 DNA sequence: TGTCCCAGTCAAAGCGCGGGGGGGAACGAGCAGTACTTC. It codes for CPSQSAGGNEQYF.

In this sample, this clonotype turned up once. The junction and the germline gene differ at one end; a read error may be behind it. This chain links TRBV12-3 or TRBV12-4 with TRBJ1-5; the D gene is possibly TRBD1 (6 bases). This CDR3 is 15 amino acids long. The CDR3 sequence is CDSSLGTGGNQAQHF. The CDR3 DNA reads TGTGACAGCAGTTTAGGGACGGGGGGCAATCAGGCCCAGCATTTT.

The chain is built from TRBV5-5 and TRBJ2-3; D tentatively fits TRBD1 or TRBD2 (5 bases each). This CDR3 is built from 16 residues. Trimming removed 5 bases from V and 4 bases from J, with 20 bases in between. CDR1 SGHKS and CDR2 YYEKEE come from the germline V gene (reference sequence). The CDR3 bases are TGTGCCAGCAGTGCCGGGACGGGCATGGGGGCAGATACGCAGTATTTT. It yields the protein CASSAGTGMGADTQYF. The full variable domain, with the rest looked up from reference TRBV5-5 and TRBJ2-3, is DAGVTQSPTHLIKTRGQQVTLRCSPISGHKSVSWYQQVLGQGPQFIFQYYEKEERGRGNFPDRFSARQFPNYSSELNVNALLLGDSALYLCASSAGTGMGADTQYFGPGTRLTVL.

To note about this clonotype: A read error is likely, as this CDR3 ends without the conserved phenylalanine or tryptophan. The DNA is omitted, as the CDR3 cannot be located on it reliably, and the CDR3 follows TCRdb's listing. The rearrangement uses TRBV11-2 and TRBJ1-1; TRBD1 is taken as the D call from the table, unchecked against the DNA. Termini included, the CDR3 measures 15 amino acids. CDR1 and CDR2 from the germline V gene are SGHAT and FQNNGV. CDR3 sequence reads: CASSPPNLGGTEALI.